The source of this T cell receptor (beta chain) is a study of radiotherapy plus CTLA-4 blockade in lung cancer. Study in general: Objective responses occurred in 15% to 20% of patients; around 31% had disease control. The study, taken as a whole, reports: Increased serum interferon-beta after radiation also reportedly predicted response strongly. Radiotherapy plus ipilimumab was followed by expansion in blood of tumor-derived TCR clones.

Profiling relied on immunoSEQ multiplex PCR, and the TCRdb table lists in-frame clones only, not all of them. The sample has tens of thousands of clones; 65% to 80% are singletons. Trimming at V came to 2 bases and at J to 0 bases, leaving 0 bases not matched to a gene. This CDR3 contains 15 residues. Germline V lookup: CDR1 KGHSH, CDR2 LQKENI. Focal radiation was given together with CTLA-4 blockade (ipilimumab) to patients with chemo-refractory metastatic non-small-cell lung cancer. A remark on this clone: As yet, its antigen is unknown.

This sample comprised peripheral blood, obtained from a patient treated with radiotherapy plus ipilimumab. This TCR derives from a human donor with non-small cell lung cancer who had stable disease on radiotherapy plus ipilimumab. The V and J genes are TRBV18 and TRBJ2-2, with 7 bases matching TRBD1. CDR3 in DNA: TGTGCCAGCTCACCAGGGACAGCGAACACCGGGGAGCTGTTTTTT. This codes for CASSPGTANTGELFF. The full variable domain, its missing parts supplied by reference TRBV18 and TRBJ2-2, is NAGVMQNPRHLVRRRGQEARLRCSPMKGHSHVYWYRQLPEEGLKFMVYLQKENIIDESGMPKERFSAEFPKEGPSILRIQQVVRGDSAAYFCASSPGTANTGELFFGEGSRLTVL.